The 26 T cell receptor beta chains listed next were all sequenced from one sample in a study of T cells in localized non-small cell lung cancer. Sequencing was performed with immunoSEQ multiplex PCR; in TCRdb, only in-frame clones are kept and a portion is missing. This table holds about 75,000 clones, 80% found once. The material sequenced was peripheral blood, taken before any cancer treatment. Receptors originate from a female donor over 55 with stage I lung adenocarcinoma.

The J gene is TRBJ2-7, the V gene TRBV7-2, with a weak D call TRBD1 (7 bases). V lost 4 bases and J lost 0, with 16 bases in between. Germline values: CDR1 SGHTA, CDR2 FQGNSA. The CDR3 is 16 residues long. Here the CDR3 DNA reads TGTGCCAGCAGCTCCTTCGGGGGACAGACCTCCTACGAGCAGTACTTC. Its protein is CASSSFGGQTSYEQYF.

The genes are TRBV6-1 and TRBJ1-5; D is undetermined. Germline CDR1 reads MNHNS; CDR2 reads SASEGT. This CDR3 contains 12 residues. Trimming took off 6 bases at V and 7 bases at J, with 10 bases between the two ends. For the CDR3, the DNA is TGTGCCAGCAGGGTACTCAGGCAGCCCCAGCATTTT. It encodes CASRVLRQPQHF.

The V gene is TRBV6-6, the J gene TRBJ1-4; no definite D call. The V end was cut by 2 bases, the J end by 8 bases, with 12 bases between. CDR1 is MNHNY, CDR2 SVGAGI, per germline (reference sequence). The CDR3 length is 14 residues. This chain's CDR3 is CASSYGSTLEKLFF. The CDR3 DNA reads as TGTGCCAGCAGTTACGGATCGACACTAGAAAAACTGTTTTTT.

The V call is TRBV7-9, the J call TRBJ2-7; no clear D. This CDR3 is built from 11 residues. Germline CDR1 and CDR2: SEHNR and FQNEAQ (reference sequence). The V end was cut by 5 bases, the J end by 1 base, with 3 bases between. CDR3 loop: CASSPSYEQYF. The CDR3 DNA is TGTGCCAGCAGCCCTTCCTACGAGCAGTACTTC.

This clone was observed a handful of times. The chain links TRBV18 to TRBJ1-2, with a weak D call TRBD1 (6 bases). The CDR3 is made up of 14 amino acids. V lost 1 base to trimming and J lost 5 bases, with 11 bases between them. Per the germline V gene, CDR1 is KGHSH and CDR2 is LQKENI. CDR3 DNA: TGTGCCAGCTCACCACTACAGGGCCTGTATGGCTACACCTTC. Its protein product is CASSPLQGLYGYTF.

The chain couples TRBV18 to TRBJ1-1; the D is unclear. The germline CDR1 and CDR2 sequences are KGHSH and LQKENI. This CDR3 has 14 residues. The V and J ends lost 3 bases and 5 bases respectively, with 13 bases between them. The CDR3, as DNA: TGTGCCAGCTCACCTCCTGACTTGAGGACTGAAGCTTTCTTT. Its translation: CASSPPDLRTEAFF. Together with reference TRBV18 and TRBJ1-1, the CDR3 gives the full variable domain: NAGVMQNPRHLVRRRGQEARLRCSPMKGHSHVYWYRQLPEEGLKFMVYLQKENIIDESGMPKERFSAEFPKEGPSILRIQQVVRGDSAAYFCASSPPDLRTEAFFGQGTRLTVV.

The CDR3 here is CASSLSGGELFF. CDR3 in DNA: TGTGCCAGCAGCTTGTCGGGGGGGGAGCTGTTTTTT. V is TRBV5-4 and J is TRBJ2-2, with a possible D match to TRBD2 (5 bases). V lost 1 base and J 8 bases, leaving 6 bases between the germline ends. Per germline, CDR1 SGHNT and CDR2 YYREEE (reference sequence). This CDR3 comprises 12 residues.

The CDR3 DNA reads TGTGCCAGTAGTATAGGAAGGTGGGGACAGACCTCTGGGGCCAACGTCCTGACTTTC. Translating it yields CASSIGRWGQTSGANVLTF. This chain joins TRBV19 and TRBJ2-6; the match to TRBD1 covers 7 bases. V was clipped by 1 base and J by 0 bases; unmatched bases: 9. The CDR3 contains 19 residues. CDR1 is LNHDA, CDR2 SQIVND, per germline (reference sequence).

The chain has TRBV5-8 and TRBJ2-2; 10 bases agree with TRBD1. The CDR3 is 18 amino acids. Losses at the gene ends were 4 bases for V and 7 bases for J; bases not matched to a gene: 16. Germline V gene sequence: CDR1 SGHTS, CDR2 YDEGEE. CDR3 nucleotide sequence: TGTGCCAGCAGCCAATCAGCCGGGACAGGGGTGTTGGGCGGGGAGCTGTTTTTT. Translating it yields CASSQSAGTGVLGGELFF.

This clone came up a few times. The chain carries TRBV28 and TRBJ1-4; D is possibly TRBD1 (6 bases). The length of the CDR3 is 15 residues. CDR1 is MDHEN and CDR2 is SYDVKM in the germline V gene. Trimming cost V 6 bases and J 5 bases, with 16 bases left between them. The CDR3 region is CASRHTGTRNEKLFF. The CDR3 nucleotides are TGTGCCAGCAGGCATACCGGGACAAGGAATGAAAAACTGTTTTTT.

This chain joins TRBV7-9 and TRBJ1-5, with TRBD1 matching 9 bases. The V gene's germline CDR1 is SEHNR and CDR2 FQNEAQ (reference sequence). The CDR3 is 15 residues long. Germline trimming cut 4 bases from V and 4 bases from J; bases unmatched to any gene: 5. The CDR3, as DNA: TGTGCCAGCAGCTCGGGGACAGGGAAAAATCAGCCCCAGCATTTT. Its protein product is CASSSGTGKNQPQHF.

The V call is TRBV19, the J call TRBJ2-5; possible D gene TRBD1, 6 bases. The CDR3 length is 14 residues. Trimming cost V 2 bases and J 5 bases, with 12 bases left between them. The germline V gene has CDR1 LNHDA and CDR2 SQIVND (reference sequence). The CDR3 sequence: CASSITGWRETQYF. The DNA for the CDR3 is TGTGCCAGTAGTATAACAGGGTGGCGGGAGACCCAGTACTTC.

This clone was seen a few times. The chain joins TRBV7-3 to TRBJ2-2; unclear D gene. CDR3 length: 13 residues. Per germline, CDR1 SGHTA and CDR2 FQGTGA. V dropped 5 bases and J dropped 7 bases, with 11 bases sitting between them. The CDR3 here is CASSPRSGGELFF. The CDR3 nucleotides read TGTGCCAGCAGCCCAAGATCTGGCGGGGAGCTGTTTTTT.

CDR3 in amino acids: CASSQGNGQGNEKLFF. The CDR3 nucleotides are TGTGCCAGCAGCCAAGGGAACGGACAGGGTAATGAAAAACTGTTTTTT. The V and J genes are TRBV4-2 and TRBJ1-4; 8 bases are shared with TRBD1. Germline CDR1 and CDR2: LGHNA and YNFKEQ. The V segment lost 1 base and the J segment 4 bases; nucleotides outside the gene matches: 5. The CDR3 totals 16 residues.

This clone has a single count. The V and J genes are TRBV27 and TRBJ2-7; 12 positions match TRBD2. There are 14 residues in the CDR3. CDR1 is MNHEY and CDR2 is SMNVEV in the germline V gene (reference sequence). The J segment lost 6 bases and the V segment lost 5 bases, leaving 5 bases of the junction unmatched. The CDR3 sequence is CASSGLAGTVEQYF. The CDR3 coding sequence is TGTGCCAGCAGTGGACTAGCGGGAACAGTCGAGCAGTACTTC.

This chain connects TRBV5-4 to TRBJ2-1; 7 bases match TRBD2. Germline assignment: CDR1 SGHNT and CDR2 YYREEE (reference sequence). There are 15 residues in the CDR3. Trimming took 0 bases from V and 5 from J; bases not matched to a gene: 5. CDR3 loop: CASSLGVAGDNEQFF. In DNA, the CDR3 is TGTGCCAGCAGCTTGGGGGTAGCGGGTGACAATGAGCAGTTCTTC.

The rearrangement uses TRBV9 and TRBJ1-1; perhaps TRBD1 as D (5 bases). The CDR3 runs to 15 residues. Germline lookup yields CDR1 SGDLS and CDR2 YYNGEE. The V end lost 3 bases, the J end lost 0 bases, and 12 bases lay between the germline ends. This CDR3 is CASSASGTLNTEAFF. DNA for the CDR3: TGTGCCAGCAGCGCCTCCGGGACTTTGAACACTGAAGCTTTCTTT.

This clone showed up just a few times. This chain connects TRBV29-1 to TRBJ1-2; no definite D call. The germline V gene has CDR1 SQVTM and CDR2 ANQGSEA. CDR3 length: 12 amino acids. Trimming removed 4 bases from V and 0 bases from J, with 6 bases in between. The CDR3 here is CSVGYTNYGYTF. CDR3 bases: TGCAGCGTTGGGTATACTAACTATGGCTACACCTTC.

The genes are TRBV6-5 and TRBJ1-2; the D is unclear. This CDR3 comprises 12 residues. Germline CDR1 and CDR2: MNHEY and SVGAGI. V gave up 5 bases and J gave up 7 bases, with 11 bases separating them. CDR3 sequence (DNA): TGTGCCAGCAGTCCATCGGGTCTTGGCTACACCTTC. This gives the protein CASSPSGLGYTF.

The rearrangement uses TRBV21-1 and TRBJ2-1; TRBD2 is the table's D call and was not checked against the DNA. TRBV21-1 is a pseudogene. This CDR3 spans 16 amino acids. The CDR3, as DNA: TGTGCCAGCAGCCCGACCGGGACTAGTGCTTGCAATGAGCAGTTCTTC. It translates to CASSPTGTSACNEQFF.

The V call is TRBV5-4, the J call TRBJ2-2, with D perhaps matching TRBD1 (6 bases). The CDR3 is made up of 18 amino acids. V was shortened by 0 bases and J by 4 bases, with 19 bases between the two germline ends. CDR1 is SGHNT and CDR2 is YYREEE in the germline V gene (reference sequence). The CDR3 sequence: CASSLGSAGPRGTGELFF. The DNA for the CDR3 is TGTGCCAGCAGCTTGGGTTCGGCTGGGCCCAGGGGCACCGGGGAGCTGTTTTTT.

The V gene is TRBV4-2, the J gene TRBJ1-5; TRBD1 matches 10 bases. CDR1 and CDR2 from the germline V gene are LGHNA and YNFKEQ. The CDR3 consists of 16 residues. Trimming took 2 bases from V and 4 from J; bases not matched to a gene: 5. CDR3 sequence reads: CASSQRQGAGNQPQHF. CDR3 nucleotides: TGTGCCAGCAGCCAAAGACAGGGGGCTGGGAATCAGCCCCAGCATTTT.

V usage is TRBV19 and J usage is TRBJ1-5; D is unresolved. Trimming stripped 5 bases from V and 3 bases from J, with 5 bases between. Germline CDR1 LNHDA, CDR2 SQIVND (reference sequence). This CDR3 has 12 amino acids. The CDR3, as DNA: TGTGCCAGTAGTGGAGACAATCAGCCCCAGCATTTT. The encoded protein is CASSGDNQPQHF.

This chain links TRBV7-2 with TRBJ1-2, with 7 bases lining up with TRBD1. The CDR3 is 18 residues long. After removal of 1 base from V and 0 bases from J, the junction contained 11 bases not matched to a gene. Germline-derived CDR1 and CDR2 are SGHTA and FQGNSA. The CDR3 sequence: CASSLDLRGRLSNYGYTF. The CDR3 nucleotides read TGTGCCAGCAGCTTAGATTTAAGGGGGCGGCTTTCTAACTATGGCTACACCTTC. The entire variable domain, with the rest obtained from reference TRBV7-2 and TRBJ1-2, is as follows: GAGVSQSPSNKVTEKGKDVELRCDPISGHTALYWYRQSLGQGLEFLIYFQGNSAPDKSGLPSDRFSAERTGGSVSTLTIQRTQQEDSAVYLCASSLDLRGRLSNYGYTFGSGTRLTVV.

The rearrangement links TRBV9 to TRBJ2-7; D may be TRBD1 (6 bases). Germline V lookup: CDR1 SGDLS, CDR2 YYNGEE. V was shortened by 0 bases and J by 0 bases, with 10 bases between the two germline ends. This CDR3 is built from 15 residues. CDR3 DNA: TGTGCCAGCAGCGTAGGAGGGACAAGCTCCTACGAGCAGTACTTC. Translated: CASSVGGTSSYEQYF.

Here the CDR3 reads CSAGTGTQFEQFF. The CDR3 DNA follows: TGCAGCGCCGGGACAGGGACACAATTTGAGCAGTTCTTC. V gene TRBV29-1 combines with J gene TRBJ2-1; 9 positions agree with TRBD1. Germline trimming cut 7 bases from V and 9 bases from J; bases unmatched to any gene: 10. The CDR3 is 13 residues long. Germline loops: CDR1 SQVTM, CDR2 ANQGSEA.